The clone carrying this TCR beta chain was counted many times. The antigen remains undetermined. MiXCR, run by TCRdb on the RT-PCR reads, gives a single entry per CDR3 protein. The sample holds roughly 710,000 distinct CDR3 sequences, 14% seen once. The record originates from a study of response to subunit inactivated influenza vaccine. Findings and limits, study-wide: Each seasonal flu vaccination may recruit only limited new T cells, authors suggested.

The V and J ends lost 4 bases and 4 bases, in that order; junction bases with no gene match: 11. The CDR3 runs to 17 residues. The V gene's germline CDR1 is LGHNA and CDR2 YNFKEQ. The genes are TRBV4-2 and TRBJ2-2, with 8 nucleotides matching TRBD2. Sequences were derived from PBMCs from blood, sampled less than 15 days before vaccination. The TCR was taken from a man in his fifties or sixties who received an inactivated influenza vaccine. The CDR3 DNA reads TGTGCCAGCAGCCTACCACCGGACCGGGAGGGCACCGGGGAGCTGTTTTTT. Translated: CASSLPPDREGTGELFF.